Each of the 3 T cell receptor beta chains below was sequenced from the same sample in a study of cytomegalovirus exposure and HLA in healthy donors. The PCR employed 60 Vbeta primers together with 13 Jbeta primers. Clones were read by immunoSEQ multiplex PCR, and TCRdb kept only the in-frame ones, dropping some. The data contain 150,000 to 200,000 clones, 75% to 80% of them singletons. What was sequenced was PBMCs. These TCRs come from a woman aged 35 to 49 in good health and CMV-seronegative.

V usage is TRBV5-4 and J usage is TRBJ2-1; tentative D call: TRBD1 (5 bases). From germline, CDR1 is SGHNT and CDR2 YYREEE (reference sequence). The CDR3 consists of 14 residues. V lost 4 bases, J lost 4 bases, and 12 bases lay in between. The CDR3 DNA is TGTGCCAGCAGCATCTTTACAGGATACAATGAGCAGTTCTTC. Translated, it gives CASSIFTGYNEQFF.

This clone turned up a few times. V and J are TRBV5-6 and TRBJ2-3; no reliable D call. The CDR3 length is 15 residues. The V gene lost 1 base and the J gene lost 2 bases, with 11 bases spanning the gap. Germline CDR1 is SGHDT and CDR2 is YYEEEE. The CDR3 sequence: CASSLLGRSTDTQYF. The CDR3 region has the DNA TGTGCCAGCAGCTTGCTTGGCAGGTCCACAGATACGCAGTATTTT.

This chain connects TRBV27 to TRBJ1-1; TRBD1 agrees at 8 bases. This CDR3 spans 14 amino acids. Germline CDR1 is MNHEY and CDR2 is SMNVEV (reference sequence). With V trimmed by 5 bases and J by 6 bases, 8 bases remained unmatched. The CDR3 region is CASSADRGAPEAFF. The DNA for the CDR3 is TGTGCCAGCAGTGCCGACAGGGGCGCCCCTGAAGCTTTCTTT.